The clone carrying this T cell receptor (beta chain) was seen once. Its specificity is not known. These data come from a study of cytomegalovirus exposure and HLA in healthy donors. Study in general: Out of around 360 genotyped donors, roughly 80% belonged to the Caucasian-associated ancestry cluster. Study results and caveats: Being indistinguishable, some V segments were excluded, TRBV6-2 and TRBV6-3 among them. Later analysis revealed greater clonal expansion in HLA-associated TCR beta chains than in equally common others.

Primers included in the PCR were 60 Vbeta and 13 Jbeta primers. Clones were sequenced by immunoSEQ multiplex PCR, and TCRdb holds only the in-frame ones, with some missing. The sample consists of 200,000 to 250,000 clones, 82% of them appearing once. CDR3 length equals 16 residues. The ends lost 7 bases at V and 7 bases at J; junction bases unmatched: 18. CDR1 is SQVTM, CDR2 ANQGSEA, per germline. This receptor was identified in a woman aged 40 to 49 in good health and CMV-seronegative. The sample consisted of PBMCs. The chain is built from TRBV29-1 and TRBJ1-2, with 10 bases that match TRBD1. In DNA, the CDR3 is TGCAGCGCTGTCGGACAGGGGGACCTAGTTAATACTGGCTACACCTTC. It translates to CSAVGQGDLVNTGYTF.